This T cell receptor beta chain was captured in a study of memory CD4+ T cells and cytomegalovirus serostatus. On the study more broadly: Donors were healthy Belgian adults, some 10 CMV seropositive and about two dozen seronegative. General study results and limits: Repertoires predicted CMV serostatus with median bootstrapped AUC of approximately 0.94.

A few counts support this clone. As yet, its antigen is unknown. Per the study methods: Out-of-frame sequences were removed, leaving 2,204,828 distinct TCRbeta sequences. Produced via immunoSEQ multiplex PCR; TCRdb's table is partial and in-frame only. That table furnishes V, J and clone size, whereas the DNA furnished D and trimming. Among approximately 46,000 clones listed, around 74% were seen once. Germline CDR1 MDHEN, CDR2 SYDVKM. V dropped 5 bases and J dropped 2 bases, with 3 bases sitting between them. The length of the CDR3 is 11 residues. The sort gate was single viable CD3+CD4+CD8-CD45RO+ cells for memory CD4+ T cells.

This chain uses TRBV28 with TRBJ2-5, with D unresolved. The sequencing input was memory CD4+ T cells from blood. This sequence was found in an adult in good health and CMV-seropositive. As DNA, the CDR3 is TGTGCCAGCAGTGAACAAGAGACCCAGTACTTC. Protein: CASSEQETQYF.